A single sample is the source of the 15 T cell receptor beta chains below, sequenced in a study of prognosis after radiotherapy for stage I lung cancer. From genomic DNA, TCR beta CDR3 was amplified by two-round multiplex PCR. Every TRBV and TRBJ gene had its own specific primer in first-round PCR. TCRdb independently ran MiXCR on the multiplex PCR reads; one entry per CDR3 protein. The sample holds under 35,000 distinct CDR3 sequences, around two fifths seen once. The input for sequencing was PBMCs, taken before or after stereotactic body radiation therapy (not recorded which). All receptors come from a donor aged 50 or older with non-small cell lung cancer.

This clonotype was detected ten times or more. The V call is TRBV20-1, the J call TRBJ2-7; 8 bases agree with TRBD2. J lost 0 bases, V lost 4 bases, and 5 bases had no gene match. Germline V gives CDR1 DFQATT, CDR2 SNEGSKA (reference sequence). This CDR3 spans 14 amino acids. The CDR3 protein is CSATGGGSSYEQYF. The DNA for the CDR3 is TGCAGTGCTACTGGCGGGGGGAGCTCCTACGAGCAGTACTTC.

This clonotype was counted many times. The V call is TRBV11-2, the J call TRBJ2-5, with 14 bases identical to TRBD2. Per germline, CDR1 SGHAT and CDR2 FQNNGV. V trimming: 3 bases; J trimming: 5 bases; junction bases outside the gene matches: 8. The CDR3 length is 17 residues. The CDR3 sequence: CASSFTGTSGGGETQYF. CDR3 DNA: TGTGCCAGCAGCTTTACCGGGACTAGCGGGGGTGGCGAGACCCAGTACTTC.

This clonotype has ten or more counts. V and J are TRBV6-1 and TRBJ1-5, with TRBD1 as a possible D gene (5 bases). With 6 bases removed from V and 3 bases from J, the gap between germline ends came to 9 bases. The CDR3 consists of 13 residues. CDR1 is MNHNS and CDR2 is SASEGT in the germline V gene. For the CDR3, the DNA is TGTGCCAGCAGCGACAGAACCAATCAGCCCCAGCATTTT. Protein product: CASSDRTNQPQHF.

The chain recombines TRBV6-2 or TRBV6-3 with TRBJ2-6; the D gene is possibly TRBD2 (7 bases). V was trimmed by 5 bases and J by 6 bases, leaving 14 bases between them. The CDR3 is made up of 15 amino acids. Germline V CDR1 and CDR2: MNHEY, SVGEGT. The CDR3 sequence is CASSRRGAKANVLTF. DNA for the CDR3: TGTGCCAGCAGTCGACGGGGGGCTAAGGCCAACGTCCTGACTTTC.

The V and J genes are TRBV5-1 and TRBJ2-7, with TRBD1 identical over 7 bases. CDR3 length: 14 residues. With 4 bases clipped from V and 5 bases from J, the junction kept 9 bases outside the gene matches. Germline V gene sequence: CDR1 SGHRS, CDR2 YFSETQ. The CDR3 loop is CASSPSRQGNEQYF. The CDR3 DNA reads TGCGCCAGCAGCCCGTCACGACAGGGTAACGAGCAGTACTTC.

Worth noting for this clonotype: A much larger clone lies one base from this, so it may be a read error. The chain carries TRBV12-3 or TRBV12-4 and TRBJ2-7; D unclear. V lost 4 bases and J 6 bases, leaving 16 bases between the germline ends. This CDR3 has 14 residues. DNA of the CDR3: TGTGCCAGCAGTTCTTCCCTCAGTAACTCCGAGCAGTACTTC. This gives the protein CASSSSLSNSEQYF.

This clonotype was seen ten or more times. The chain combines TRBV9 with TRBJ1-1, with a weak D call TRBD1 (5 bases). Per germline, CDR1 SGDLS and CDR2 YYNGEE. V was trimmed by 4 bases and J by 8 bases, leaving 15 bases between them. The CDR3 spans 13 residues. The CDR3 DNA is TGTGCCAGCAGCCCGCAGGGCGGCTCCGAAGCTTTCTTT. Translated, it gives CASSPQGGSEAFF.

The chain joins TRBV6-1 to TRBJ1-6; 9 positions match TRBD1. Germline values: CDR1 MNHNS, CDR2 SASEGT. Losses at the gene ends were 10 bases for V and 7 bases for J; bases not matched to a gene: 8. The CDR3 contains 14 residues. CDR3 residues: CANILGQGNSPLHF. The CDR3 DNA sequence: TGTGCCAACATTCTCGGACAGGGGAATTCACCCCTCCACTTT.

This chain connects TRBV6-2 or TRBV6-3 to TRBJ1-1; D gene ambiguous. Trimming pared 7 bases from V and 1 base from J, leaving 10 bases between. This CDR3 spans 13 amino acids. The V gene's germline CDR1 is MNHEY and CDR2 SVGEGT. The CDR3 nucleotides are TGTGCCAGCATCAGAAGAGGGAACACTGAAGCTTTCTTT. Its protein is CASIRRGNTEAFF.

The chain employs TRBV9 and TRBJ2-2; 13 positions agree with TRBD2. V gave up 4 bases and J gave up 3 bases; unmatched junction bases: 6. The CDR3 contains 17 residues. CDR1 is SGDLS, CDR2 YYNGEE, per germline. Here the CDR3 reads CASSLTSGGLDTGELFF. The CDR3 region has the DNA TGTGCCAGCAGCCTGACTAGCGGGGGGCTCGACACCGGGGAGCTGTTTTTT.

This clonotype is judged medium-sized. V gene TRBV28 combines with J gene TRBJ2-7; D perhaps matches TRBD1 (6 bases). Germline V lookup: CDR1 MDHEN, CDR2 SYDVKM. V dropped 2 bases and J dropped 2 bases, with 16 bases sitting between them. CDR3 length: 16 amino acids. CDR3 bases: TGTGCCAGCAGTTTAGGGGACATCCAGGTCCCCTACGAGCAGTACTTC. This codes for CASSLGDIQVPYEQYF.

The chain uses TRBV27 and TRBJ2-7; TRBD1 or TRBD2 may be the D gene (5 bases each). Trimming removed 5 bases from V and 6 bases from J, with 14 bases in between. The V gene's germline CDR1 is MNHEY and CDR2 SMNVEV (reference sequence). The CDR3 totals 13 residues. CDR3 protein: CASSPPGGGEQYF. The CDR3 region has the DNA TGTGCCAGCAGTCCCCCAGGTGGGGGCGAGCAGTACTTC.

The chain combines TRBV4-1 with TRBJ1-6, with D maybe TRBD1 (5 bases). This CDR3 has 17 residues. The V end was cut by 0 bases, the J end by 7 bases, with 16 bases between. The germline V gene encodes CDR1 MGHRA and CDR2 YSYEKL. The CDR3: CASSQDLPGTANSPLHF. CDR3 sequence (DNA): TGCGCCAGCAGCCAAGATCTTCCCGGGACGGCAAATTCACCCCTCCACTTT.

The chain recombines TRBV5-1 with TRBJ2-2, with TRBD2 matching 8 bases. Germline V gene lookup returns CDR1 SGHRS and CDR2 YFSETQ. V lost 3 bases to trimming and J lost 0 bases; unmatched junction nucleotides: 4. This CDR3 comprises 16 residues. The chain's CDR3 is CASSYGGGSNTGELFF. DNA of the CDR3: TGCGCCAGCAGCTACGGGGGGGGGTCGAACACCGGGGAGCTGTTTTTT.

This clonotype has ten or more counts. The chain joins TRBV5-1 to TRBJ1-4, with 7 bases lining up with TRBD1. The germline V gene encodes CDR1 SGHRS and CDR2 YFSETQ. The CDR3 totals 15 residues. V lost 2 bases and J lost 7; bases outside the gene matches: 8. Here the CDR3 DNA reads TGCGCCAGCAGCTTTCAGGGGGAGGAGGGTGAAAAACTGTTTTTT. Protein: CASSFQGEEGEKLFF.